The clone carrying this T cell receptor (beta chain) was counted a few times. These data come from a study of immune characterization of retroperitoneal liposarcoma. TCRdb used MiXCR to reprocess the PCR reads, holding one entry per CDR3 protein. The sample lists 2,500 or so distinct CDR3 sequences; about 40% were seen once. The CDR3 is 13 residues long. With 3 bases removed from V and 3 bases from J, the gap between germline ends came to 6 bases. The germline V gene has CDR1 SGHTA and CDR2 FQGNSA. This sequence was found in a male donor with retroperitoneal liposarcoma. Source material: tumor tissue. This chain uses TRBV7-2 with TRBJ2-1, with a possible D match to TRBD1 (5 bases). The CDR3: CASSLDNYNEQFF. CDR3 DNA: TGTGCCAGCAGCTTGGACAACTACAATGAGCAGTTCTTC.